The 21 T cell receptor beta chains presented below share a single source sample, sequenced in a study of cytomegalovirus exposure and HLA in healthy donors (dated by TCRdb to about 2017). The library was generated by the immunoSEQ multiplex PCR assay. For the multiplex PCR, a mixture combining 60 forward primers for TCR Vbeta segments and 13 reverse primers for TCR Jbeta segments was used. TCRdb took this table from immuneACCESS and kept in-frame rearrangements with V and J called. Such tables lack part of the clones; where checked against another copy, unresolved V genes explain under half of the gap, and the rest is unexplained. Here the sample has roughly 150,000 clones; about two thirds occur a single time. Around 9.3% of the sample goes to the ten largest clones. Sequenced input: PBMCs. The source is a man under 40 in good health and CMV-seropositive.

This clone was seen more than once but under ten times. CDR3 protein: CASSLVGRRADTQYF. Here the CDR3 DNA reads TGTGCCAGCAGCTTGGTGGGACGGAGGGCAGATACGCAGTATTTT. The V and J genes are TRBV5-4 and TRBJ2-3, with D possibly matching TRBD2 (6 bases). Trimming removed 0 bases from V and 4 bases from J, with 12 bases in between. This CDR3 is built from 15 residues. Germline V gives CDR1 SGHNT, CDR2 YYREEE (reference sequence).

The DNA for the CDR3 is TGTGCCAGCAGCTCACGCCCGGGACTAGCGGCAGTCACAGATACGCAGTATTTT. This encodes CASSSRPGLAAVTDTQYF. The rearrangement uses TRBV5-5 and TRBJ2-3, with 11 bases identical to TRBD2. This CDR3 region has 18 residues. Germline CDR1 SGHKS, CDR2 YYEKEE (reference sequence). Trimming removed 3 bases from V and 2 bases from J; junction bases left unmatched: 11.

This clone was picked up one time. The rearrangement links TRBV7-2 to TRBJ1-2; D not resolved. Per germline, CDR1 SGHTA and CDR2 FQGNSA. Trimming cost V 1 base and J 2 bases, with 5 bases left between them. This CDR3 has 13 amino acids. The CDR3 DNA sequence: TGTGCCAGCAGCTTAGGTCAGAACTATGGCTACACCTTC. Translating gives CASSLGQNYGYTF.

The gene calls are TRBV2 and TRBJ2-7, with TRBD2 matching over 13 bases. The CDR3 is 17 residues long. After removal of 1 base from V and 3 bases from J, the junction contained 6 bases not matched to a gene. Germline V gene lookup returns CDR1 SNHLY and CDR2 FYNNEI. CDR3 amino acids: CASSEVLAGGGLYEQYF. The CDR3 DNA follows: TGTGCCAGCAGTGAAGTACTAGCGGGAGGGGGACTCTACGAGCAGTACTTC.

This clone was found a few times. The chain employs TRBV18 and TRBJ1-1, with D possibly TRBD1 on 5 matching bases. CDR3 size: 16 residues. V was pared by 0 bases and J by 1 base, with 12 bases between. Per germline, CDR1 KGHSH and CDR2 LQKENI. CDR3 in amino acids: CASSPPRPTENTEAFF. As DNA, the CDR3 is TGTGCCAGCTCACCACCGCGCCCGACAGAGAACACTGAAGCTTTCTTT.

The DNA of the CDR3 is TGTGCCAGCAGCCCTTATAGCAATCAGCCCCAGCATTTT. Translating gives CASSPYSNQPQHF. V gene TRBV7-6 combines with J gene TRBJ1-5; no firm D call. This CDR3 contains 13 residues. Germline-derived CDR1 and CDR2 are SGHVS and FNYEAQ. V was cut by 5 bases and J by 0 bases, with 5 bases left in between.

Ten or more counts support this clone. The chain has TRBV10-2 and TRBJ2-2; no firm D call. Germline CDR1 is WSHSY and CDR2 is SAAADI. The CDR3 spans 13 residues. V was shortened by 2 bases and J by 3 bases, with 4 bases between the two germline ends. This CDR3 reads CASSERDTGELFF. The CDR3, as DNA: TGCGCCAGCAGTGAGCGGGACACCGGGGAGCTGTTTTTT.

This rearrangement joins TRBV5-5 to TRBJ1-5; no firm D call. Trimming took 0 bases from V and 8 from J, leaving 9 bases between them. Germline V lookup: CDR1 SGHKS, CDR2 YYEKEE (reference sequence). This CDR3 region has 13 residues. CDR3 bases: TGTGCCAGCAGCTTGGTGTCGGTTGAGCCCCAGCATTTT. Protein product: CASSLVSVEPQHF.

This sequence joins TRBV2 and TRBJ1-5; D is ambiguous. Germline assignment: CDR1 SNHLY and CDR2 FYNNEI. Trimming took off 1 base at V and 0 bases at J, with 7 bases between the two ends. The CDR3 contains 15 residues. In nucleotides, the CDR3 is TGTGCCAGCAGTGAAGTAACCTATAGCAATCAGCCCCAGCATTTT. Protein product: CASSEVTYSNQPQHF.

This rearrangement joins TRBV6-5 to TRBJ2-1; 14 bases are shared with TRBD2. The J segment lost 9 bases and the V segment lost 6 bases, leaving 4 bases of the junction unmatched. The V gene's germline CDR1 is MNHEY and CDR2 SVGAGI. This CDR3 is 14 amino acids long. CDR3 residues: CASSGTSGRGEQFF. In DNA, the CDR3 is TGTGCCAGCAGCGGGACTAGCGGGAGAGGTGAGCAGTTCTTC.

The chain joins TRBV28 to TRBJ2-1; possible D gene TRBD2, 6 bases. The germline CDR1 and CDR2 sequences are MDHEN and SYDVKM. CDR3 length equals 15 residues. The V gene lost 2 bases and the J gene lost 1 base, with 9 bases spanning the gap. This chain's CDR3 is CASSLGGRSYNEQFF. In DNA, the CDR3 is TGTGCCAGCAGTTTAGGGGGGAGGTCCTACAATGAGCAGTTCTTC.

This clone has only one observation. This rearrangement joins TRBV4-1 to TRBJ2-1; no firm D call. Germline V CDR1 and CDR2: MGHRA, YSYEKL. This CDR3 is built from 16 residues. Trimming left V 1 base short and J 2 bases short, with 12 bases between. The CDR3 protein is CASSQGTVPPYNEQFF. CDR3 coding DNA: TGCGCCAGCAGCCAAGGTACAGTCCCCCCCTACAATGAGCAGTTCTTC.

This clone was found a few times. The V call is TRBV4-1, the J call TRBJ1-2; D unresolved. The CDR3 has 15 amino acids. CDR1 and CDR2 (germline): MGHRA, YSYEKL. The germline V and J ends were trimmed by 0 bases and 6 bases, with 14 bases remaining between them. CDR3 sequence: CASSQEGLPAHGYTF. The CDR3 region has the DNA TGCGCCAGCAGCCAAGAGGGCCTCCCCGCGCATGGCTACACCTTC.

This clone has only a few counts. This chain connects TRBV11-2 to TRBJ1-5, with TRBD1 matching over 9 bases. Unmatched junction bases numbered 4, after V lost 5 bases and J lost 2 bases. CDR3 length: 15 residues. Looked up from germline, CDR1 is SGHAT and CDR2 is FQNNGV. As DNA, the CDR3 is TGTGCCAGCAGCCCGGGACAGGGTCGCAATCAGCCCCAGCATTTT. Translating gives CASSPGQGRNQPQHF.

The CDR3 loop reads CASSQGDFRSADTQYF. The DNA of the CDR3 is TGCGCCAGCAGCCAAGGGGACTTTAGGTCTGCAGATACGCAGTATTTT. This chain links TRBV4-1 with TRBJ2-3; possibly TRBD2 for D (6 bases). The CDR3 has 16 amino acids. Germline CDR1 is MGHRA and CDR2 is YSYEKL. V shed 1 base and J shed 4 bases, with 15 bases lying between them.

The rearrangement links TRBV5-6 to TRBJ2-7; D gene uncertain. V was clipped by 2 bases and J by 2 bases, with 11 bases between them. Looked up from germline, CDR1 is SGHDT and CDR2 is YYEEEE. The CDR3 runs to 14 residues. The CDR3: CASSFRLSAYEQYF. CDR3 bases: TGTGCCAGCAGCTTTCGACTGTCGGCCTACGAGCAGTACTTC.

This clone has only one observation. The chain is built from TRBV5-1 and TRBJ2-5, with D uncertain. This CDR3 is 13 amino acids long. From germline, CDR1 is SGHRS and CDR2 YFSETQ. V was clipped by 2 bases and J by 5 bases, with 10 bases between them. CDR3: CASSFLSEETQYF. The CDR3 bases are TGCGCCAGCAGCTTTTTGTCGGAGGAGACCCAGTACTTC.

Note on this clone: The missing conserved phenylalanine or tryptophan at the end of this CDR3 makes a read error likely. The chain couples TRBV27 to TRBJ1-1; D may be TRBD1 (5 bases). The CDR3 sequence is 14 residues long. The V end was cut by 6 bases, the J end by 1 base, with 12 bases between. The germline V gene has CDR1 MNHEY and CDR2 SMNVEV (reference sequence). CDR3 residues: CASSPGQRNTEAFL. The DNA for the CDR3 is TGTGCCAGCAGCCCCGGACAAAGGAACACTGAAGCTTTCCTT.

A note on this clone: Its ends do not fully match the called genes, so a read error is possible. The chain carries TRBV7-9 and TRBJ1-1; the D gene is possibly TRBD1 (6 bases). The germline V gene has CDR1 SEHNR and CDR2 FQNEAQ (reference sequence). This CDR3 comprises 17 residues. Here the CDR3 DNA reads TGTGCCAGCAGCATAGGAGACCGTCCGGGGGGGGCCACTGAAGCTTCCTTT. It specifies CASSIGDRPGGATEASF.

The V gene is TRBV28, the J gene TRBJ2-5; D call uncertain. V dropped 4 bases and J dropped 2 bases, with 11 bases sitting between them. The CDR3 sequence is 14 residues long. The germline V gene encodes CDR1 MDHEN and CDR2 SYDVKM. The CDR3 DNA follows: TGTGCCAGCAGTTCGGCAGAGAGGCAAGAGACCCAGTACTTC. Translation: CASSSAERQETQYF. The variable domain in full, with the rest retrieved from reference TRBV28 and TRBJ2-5, is DVKVTQSSRYLVKRTGEKVFLECVQDMDHENMFWYRQDPGLGLRLIYFSYDVKMKEKGDIPEGYSVSREKKERFSLILESASTNQTSMYLCASSSAERQETQYFGPGTRLLVL.

This clone was seen more than once but under ten times. This rearrangement joins TRBV7-8 to TRBJ2-1; 9 nucleotides match TRBD2. There are 15 residues in the CDR3. With 4 bases clipped from V and 5 bases from J, the junction kept 6 bases outside the gene matches. CDR1 is SGHVS and CDR2 is FQNEAQ in the germline V gene. For the CDR3, the DNA is TGTGCCAGCAGCTCCAGACTAGCGGAAGACAATGAGCAGTTCTTC. Its protein is CASSSRLAEDNEQFF. The whole variable domain, remainder taken from reference TRBV7-8 and TRBJ2-1, is GAGVSQSPRYKVAKRGQDVALRCDPISGHVSLFWYQQALGQGPEFLTYFQNEAQLDKSGLPSDRFFAERPEGSVSTLKIQRTQQEDSAVYLCASSSRLAEDNEQFFGPGTRLTVL.